This TCR beta chain originates from a study of OX40 agonist ivuxolimab in advanced cancers. Looking at the study overall: The costimulatory receptor OX40 (CD134) was targeted by ivuxolimab, a fully human IgG2 agonistic monoclonal antibody. Intravenous ivuxolimab was administered to patients every 2 weeks at six dose levels: 0.01, 0.1, 0.3, 1.5, 3 and 10 mg/kg. Of the roughly 50 dose-escalation patients, hepatocellular carcinoma was present in approximately 20, melanoma in approximately 15, renal cell carcinoma in 9 and head and neck cancer in 9. The dose-escalation cohort was around 83% male with a mean age of roughly 62 years, ranging from roughly 23 to 85. Patients were allowed to have had prior anti-PD-1, anti-PD-L1 or anti-CTLA-4 therapy, and around 40% of the dose-escalation patients had previously received checkpoint inhibitors. Three dose-escalation patients achieved partial responses, one with hepatocellular carcinoma and two with cutaneous melanoma. The point of sequencing TCRbeta in the periphery was to test whether ivuxolimab changed TCR sequence diversity and drove clonal T-cell expansion. The paper reports the monotherapy dose-escalation portion (N of about 50 patients) of the phase I ivuxolimab trial. Paper-wide results and their limitations: Partial responders in the 0.1-3.0 mg/kg groups had among the lowest normalized peripheral clonal expansion, especially among CD8+ T cells. After ivuxolimab, CD8+ T cells had more expanded clones than CD4+ T cells on average. At doses from 0.1 to 3.0 mg/kg, clonal expansion was seen in both CD4+ and CD8+ blood T cells between baseline and week 6. Low levels of normalized T-cell clonal expansion were also seen in some patients who did not respond. Which antigens the clonally expanded peripheral T cells were specific for was not determined.

Genomic DNA was extracted from sorted cells for sequencing of the TCRbeta CDR3 region. TCRbeta CDR3 regions were sequenced using the immunoSEQ Assay. TCRdb limited this immuneACCESS table to in-frame rearrangements with V and J called. A share of clones is missing; checked studies link under half to unresolved V genes, and the rest is unexplained. This sample lists fewer than 85,000 clones; around 83% were detected once. Over 0.9% of the sample belongs to the ten largest clones. To note about this clone: The antigen it binds to is not known. No base-level quality is on record; no much larger clone is a single base apart.

The germline V gene (reference sequence) sets CDR1 to MNHNY and CDR2 to SVGAGI. The CDR3 covers 15 residues, taking in both the cysteine and the phenylalanine. The entry retains the CDR3 DNA only, 45 bases that are in frame from base 1. Trimming removed 5 bases from V and 4 bases from J; the gene matches leave 7 bases unexplained. Patients with a history of autoimmune disease or receiving systemic immunosuppression were excluded from the trial. Peripheral blood for TCR sequencing was collected from all dose cohorts at baseline, on cycle 4 day 1, and on cycle 7 day 1. The samples were drawn from a first-in-human, open-label, multicenter phase I dose-escalation trial of ivuxolimab. Adults with locally advanced or metastatic head and neck squamous cell, hepatocellular, melanoma or renal cell carcinoma were enrolled in the trial. Before TCR sequencing, CD4+ T cells and CD8+ T cells were sorted from peripheral blood as separate populations.

This receptor chain uses TRBV6-6 and TRBJ1-4; the junction holds 7 bases that match TRBD1. The sequencing used CD4+ or CD8+ T cells sorted from blood, collected in a trial of the OX40 agonist ivuxolimab. The receptor comes from an adult with an advanced solid tumor such as melanoma, head and neck, liver or kidney cancer. In nucleotide form, the sequence is TGTGCCAGCAGTGCCCGGGACAGCCATAATGAAAAACTGTTTTTT. Its translation is CASSARDSHNEKLFF.